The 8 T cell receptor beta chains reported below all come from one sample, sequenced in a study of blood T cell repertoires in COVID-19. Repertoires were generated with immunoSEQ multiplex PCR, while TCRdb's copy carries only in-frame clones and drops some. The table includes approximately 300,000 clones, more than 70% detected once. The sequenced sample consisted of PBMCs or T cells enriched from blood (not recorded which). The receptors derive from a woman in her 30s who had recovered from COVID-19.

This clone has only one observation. CDR3 in amino acids: CASSLRTVMNTEAFF. DNA for the CDR3: TGTGCCAGCAGCCTTAGGACAGTTATGAACACTGAAGCTTTCTTT. This chain joins TRBV6-5 and TRBJ1-1; D might be TRBD1 (6 bases). The CDR3 length is 15 residues. Germline CDR1 and CDR2: MNHEY and SVGAGI. Trimming left V 6 bases short and J 0 bases short, with 14 bases between.

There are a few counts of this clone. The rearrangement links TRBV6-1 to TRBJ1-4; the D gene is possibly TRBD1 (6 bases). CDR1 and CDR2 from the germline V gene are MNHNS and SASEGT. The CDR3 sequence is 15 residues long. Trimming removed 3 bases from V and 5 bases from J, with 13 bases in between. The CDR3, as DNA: TGTGCCAGCAGTGATGGGGAGGGGGGGAATGAAAAACTGTTTTTT. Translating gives CASSDGEGGNEKLFF.

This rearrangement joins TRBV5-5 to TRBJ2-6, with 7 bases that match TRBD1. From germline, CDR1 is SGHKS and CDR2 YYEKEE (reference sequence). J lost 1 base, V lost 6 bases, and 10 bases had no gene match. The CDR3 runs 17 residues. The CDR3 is CASTTGTVRSGANVLTF. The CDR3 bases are TGTGCCAGCACCACCGGGACAGTTCGATCTGGGGCCAACGTCCTGACTTTC.

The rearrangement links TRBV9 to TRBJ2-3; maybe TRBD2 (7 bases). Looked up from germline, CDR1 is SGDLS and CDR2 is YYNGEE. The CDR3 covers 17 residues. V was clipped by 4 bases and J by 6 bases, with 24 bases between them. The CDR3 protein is CASSPSPAGALSDTQYF. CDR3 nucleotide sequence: TGTGCCAGCAGCCCCAGTCCTGCGGGGGCCCTTTCGGATACGCAGTATTTT.

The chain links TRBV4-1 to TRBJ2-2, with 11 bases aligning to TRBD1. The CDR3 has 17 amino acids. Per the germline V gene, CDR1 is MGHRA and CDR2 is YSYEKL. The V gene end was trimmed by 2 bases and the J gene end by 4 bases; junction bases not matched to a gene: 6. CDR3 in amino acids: CASSQWTGGLGTGELFF. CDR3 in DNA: TGCGCCAGCAGCCAATGGACAGGGGGCCTTGGCACCGGGGAGCTGTTTTTT.

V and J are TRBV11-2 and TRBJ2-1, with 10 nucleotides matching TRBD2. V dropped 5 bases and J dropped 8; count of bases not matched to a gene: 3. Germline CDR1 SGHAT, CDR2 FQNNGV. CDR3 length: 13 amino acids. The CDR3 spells CASSTSGVDEQFF. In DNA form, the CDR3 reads TGTGCCAGCAGCACTAGCGGGGTGGATGAGCAGTTCTTC.

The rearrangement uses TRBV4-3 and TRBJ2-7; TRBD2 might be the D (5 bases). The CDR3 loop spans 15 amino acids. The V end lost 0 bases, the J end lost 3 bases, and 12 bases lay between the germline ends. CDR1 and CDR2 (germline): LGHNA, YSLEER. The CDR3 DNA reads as TGCGCCAGCAGCCAAGACGGGAACGGAGTCTACGAGCAGTACTTC. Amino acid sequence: CASSQDGNGVYEQYF.

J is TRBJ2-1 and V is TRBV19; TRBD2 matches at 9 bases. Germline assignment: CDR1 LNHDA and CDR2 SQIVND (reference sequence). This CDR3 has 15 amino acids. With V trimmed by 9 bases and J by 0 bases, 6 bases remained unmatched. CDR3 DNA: TGTGCCAGCAAACAGCGGGGGGCCTCCTACAATGAGCAGTTCTTC. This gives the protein CASKQRGASYNEQFF.